Sequencing of this T cell receptor (beta chain) was carried out in a study of blood T cell repertoires in COVID-19. Turning to the study itself: The samples span acute and convalescent COVID-19 from the United States, Italy and Spain. PBMCs, B-cell-depleted T cells, or T cells were the source of the cDNA or gDNA that made up the material.

The data were produced by immunoSEQ multiplex PCR, yet TCRdb's version contains in-frame clones alone and is incomplete. Of 62,000 or so clones in the sample, approximately 85% are singletons; the top ten hold more than 4%. This clone was detected only once. CDR1 is KGHSH, CDR2 LQKENI, per germline. The CDR3 has 16 amino acids. The V end was cut by 6 bases, the J end by 1 base, with 16 bases between. Sequences were obtained from peripheral blood. The V call is TRBV18, the J call TRBJ1-3; no clear D. This clonotype originated in a human donor in a cohort sampled during active COVID-19. In nucleotides, the CDR3 is TGTGCCAGCTCTCCAAACGACGGGGTTTCTGGAAACACCATATATTTT. This sequence encodes CASSPNDGVSGNTIYF.